Listed below are T cell receptor beta chains from one sample, sequenced in a study of T cell responses to AZD1222 COVID-19 vaccine. Assay used: immunoSEQ multiplex PCR; TCRdb lists only in-frame clones, some missing. The table shows about 120,000 clones, with over 80% occurring only once. Specimen: peripheral blood, collected on day 0 of AZD1222 vaccination. All receptors come from an adult in good health. Each CDR3 is given with its conserved first and last residue. The D gene is left open where the match is weak. Not all rows give a size; the values are once, few, many and, for expanded clones, a class.

d_gene	j_gene	v_gene	abundance	CDR3aa	CDR3nt
TRBD1	TRBJ2-6	TRBV18	few	CASSPRTGTGTGANVLTF	TGTGCCAGCTCACCCCGTACCGGGACAGGGACTGGGGCCAACGTCCTGACTTTC
.	TRBJ2-7	TRBV4-2	.	CASSQDESSPSYEQYF	TGTGCCAGCAGCCAAGATGAGTCTAGCCCTTCCTACGAGCAGTACTTC
.	TRBJ2-7	TRBV14	.	CASSQFRPGVSYEQYF	TGTGCCAGCAGCCAATTTCGGCCTGGGGTGTCCTACGAGCAGTACTTC
.	TRBJ2-6	TRBV21-1	.	CASSKGTPPIHVEDSGANVLTF	TGTGCCAGCAGCAAAGGAACCCCACCAATACATGTTGAGGACTCAGGGGCCAACGTCCTGACTTTC
.	TRBJ1-3	TRBV5-1	.	CASSPWTSSGNTIYF	TGCGCCAGCAGCCCTTGGACAAGCTCTGGAAACACCATATATTTT
TRBD1	TRBJ1-1	TRBV12-3/TRBV12-4	few	CASTRDRPEEAFF	TGTGCCAGCACTAGGGACAGGCCCGAGGAAGCTTTCTTT
.	TRBJ1-1	TRBV6-5	.	CASPRGTYYTEAFF	TGTGCCAGTCCTAGAGGGACATATTACACTGAAGCTTTCTTT
.	TRBJ2-7	TRBV19	.	CASSNSYEQYF	TGTGCCAGTAGTAACTCCTACGAGCAGTACTTC
.	TRBJ2-6	TRBV3-1/TRBV3-2	.	CASSRWGDGANVLTF	TGTGCCAGCAGTCGATGGGGGGATGGGGCCAACGTCCTGACTTTC
.	TRBJ1-4	TRBV3-1/TRBV3-2	.	CASSLWEDEKLFF	TGTGCCAGCAGCCTATGGGAGGATGAAAAACTGTTTTTT
.	TRBJ1-1	TRBV27	.	CASSLGQNTEAFF	TGTGCCAGCAGTTTAGGGCAGAACACTGAAGCTTTCTTT
.	TRBJ2-1	TRBV11-2	.	CASSLGRASDEQFF	TGTGCCAGCAGCTTAGGAAGGGCTAGCGATGAGCAGTTCTTC
TRBD2	TRBJ2-5	TRBV29-1	.	CSVPSGRASETQYF	TGCAGCGTCCCTAGCGGGAGGGCCTCGGAGACCCAGTACTTC
.	TRBJ1-5	TRBV4-3	.	CASSQDSGGALGQPQHF	TGCGCCAGCAGCCAAGATTCTGGGGGTGCCTTGGGTCAGCCCCAGCATTTT
.	TRBJ1-4	TRBV28	.	CASRSEDRLNEKLFF	TGTGCCAGCAGATCAGAGGACAGACTTAATGAAAAACTGTTTTTT
TRBD1	TRBJ1-4	TRBV6-5	.	CASSQRTGDGEKLFF	TGTGCCAGCAGTCAACGGACAGGGGACGGTGAAAAACTGTTTTTT
.	TRBJ2-3	TRBV7-2	.	CASRISPGGDTQYF	TGTGCCAGCAGGATCTCGCCCGGGGGAGATACGCAGTATTTT
.	TRBJ1-2	TRBV7-8	.	CASSLAGGNYGYTF	TGTGCCAGCAGCTTAGCCGGGGGAAACTATGGCTACACCTTC
TRBD2	TRBJ2-1	TRBV4-1	.	CASSQVFGGRANEQFF	TGCGCCAGCAGCCAAGTGTTTGGCGGGAGGGCAAATGAGCAGTTCTTC
TRBD1	TRBJ1-1	TRBV19	.	CASSPGDREIGWDTEAFF	TGTGCCAGTAGTCCCGGTGACAGGGAAATTGGCTGGGACACTGAAGCTTTCTTT
.	TRBJ2-3	TRBV6-5	.	CASSQWTESTDTQYF	TGTGCCAGCAGTCAATGGACGGAAAGCACAGATACGCAGTATTTT
.	TRBJ1-1	TRBV4-3	once	CASSHAEEAFF	TGCGCCAGCAGCCATGCAGAGGAAGCTTTCTTT
TRBD1	TRBJ1-5	TRBV7-8	.	CASSLQGQGANQPQHF	TGTGCCAGCAGCCTACAAGGACAGGGGGCCAATCAGCCCCAGCATTTT
.	TRBJ2-3	TRBV12-1	.	CASSLKPGPRDTDTQYF	TGTGCCAGCAGCTTGAAACCGGGACCGAGGGACACAGATACGCAGTATTTT
.	TRBJ1-1	TRBV6-6	.	CASSYLQGGWTEAFF	TGTGCCAGCAGTTACTTGCAGGGTGGGTGGACTGAAGCTTTCTTT
TRBD1	TRBJ1-6	TRBV7-2	.	CASSSRQGQGNSPLHF	TGTGCCAGCAGCTCTCGACAGGGGCAGGGTAATTCACCCCTCCACTTT
TRBD1	TRBJ1-1	TRBV24-1	.	CATSEGGTGLNTEAFF	TGTGCCACCAGTGAGGGGGGGACAGGGCTGAACACTGAAGCTTTCTTT
.	TRBJ1-5	TRBV9	.	CASSVDRRGLNQPQHF	TGTGCCAGCAGCGTAGATCGGAGAGGACTGAATCAGCCCCAGCATTTT
.	TRBJ2-1	TRBV2	.	CASSERYNEQFF	TGTGCCAGCAGTGAAAGGTACAATGAGCAGTTCTTC
.	TRBJ1-5	TRBV19	.	CASSIRTDNQPQHF	TGTGCCAGTAGTATAAGGACAGATAATCAGCCCCAGCATTTT
.	TRBJ2-7	TRBV28	.	CASIPGGFFGDEQYF	TGTGCCAGCATCCCAGGTGGGTTTTTTGGTGACGAGCAGTACTTC
.	TRBJ1-1	TRBV19	once	CASSAQGQGTEAFF	TGTGCCAGTAGTGCTCAGGGGCAGGGCACTGAAGCTTTCTTT